This TCR beta chain comes out of a study of blood T cell repertoires in COVID-19. About the research overall: PBMCs, B-cell-depleted T cells, or T cells were the source of the cDNA or gDNA that made up the material.

CDR1 and CDR2 from the germline V gene are SGHTA and FQGNSA. V lost 7 bases and J lost 0, with 13 bases in between. The CDR3 is 14 residues long. Sequencing used immunoSEQ multiplex PCR; TCRdb keeps in-frame clones, though not all of them. Here the sample spans some 110,000 clones, about 85% being singletons. This chain links TRBV7-2 with TRBJ2-7, with a possible D match to TRBD1 (6 bases). The receptor comes from a woman at least 80 years old with COVID-19, enrolled during active disease. Sequencing was performed on peripheral blood. In nucleotides, the CDR3 is TGTGCCAGCAAACTGGGACAAAGCTCCTACGAGCAGTACTTC. It translates to CASKLGQSSYEQYF.